This T cell receptor (beta chain) was identified during a study of cytomegalovirus exposure and HLA in healthy donors. Study-level findings and limits: Among TCR sequences, most were rare, though some public TCRs appeared in many donors. Specificity of a few CMV-associated chains for CMV antigens was verified in vitro.

Clones were sequenced by immunoSEQ multiplex PCR, and TCRdb holds only the in-frame ones, with some missing. The repertoire holds about 220,000 clones, with 88% as singletons. On this clone itself: The antigen is not known.

Germline values: CDR1 MDHEN, CDR2 SYDVKM. The CDR3 sequence is 17 residues long. The V gene end was trimmed by 5 bases and the J gene end by 6 bases; junction bases not matched to a gene: 16. Sequenced: PBMCs. The V and J genes are TRBV28 and TRBJ2-5; 9 nucleotides line up with TRBD2. The source is a woman under 30 in good health and CMV-seronegative. The CDR3 nucleotides are TGTGCCAGCAGTCCGACCTCGCTCCGAAGCGGGAGGAAGACCCAGTACTTC. Translated, it gives CASSPTSLRSGRKTQYF.